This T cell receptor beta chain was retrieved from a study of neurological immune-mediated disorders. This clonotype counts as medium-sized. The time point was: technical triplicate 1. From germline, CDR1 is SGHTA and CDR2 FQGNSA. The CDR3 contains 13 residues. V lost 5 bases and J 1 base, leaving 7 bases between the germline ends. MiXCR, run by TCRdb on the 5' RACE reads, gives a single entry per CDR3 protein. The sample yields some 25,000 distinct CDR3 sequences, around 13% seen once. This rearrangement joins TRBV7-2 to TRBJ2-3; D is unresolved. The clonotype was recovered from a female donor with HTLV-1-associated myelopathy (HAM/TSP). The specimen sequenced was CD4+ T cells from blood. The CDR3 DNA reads TGTGCCAGCAGCATCCCAGGCACAGATACGCAGTATTTT. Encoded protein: CASSIPGTDTQYF. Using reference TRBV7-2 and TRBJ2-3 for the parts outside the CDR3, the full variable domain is GAGVSQSPSNKVTEKGKDVELRCDPISGHTALYWYRQSLGQGLEFLIYFQGNSAPDKSGLPSDRFSAERTGGSVSTLTIQRTQQEDSAVYLCASSIPGTDTQYFGPGTRLTVL.